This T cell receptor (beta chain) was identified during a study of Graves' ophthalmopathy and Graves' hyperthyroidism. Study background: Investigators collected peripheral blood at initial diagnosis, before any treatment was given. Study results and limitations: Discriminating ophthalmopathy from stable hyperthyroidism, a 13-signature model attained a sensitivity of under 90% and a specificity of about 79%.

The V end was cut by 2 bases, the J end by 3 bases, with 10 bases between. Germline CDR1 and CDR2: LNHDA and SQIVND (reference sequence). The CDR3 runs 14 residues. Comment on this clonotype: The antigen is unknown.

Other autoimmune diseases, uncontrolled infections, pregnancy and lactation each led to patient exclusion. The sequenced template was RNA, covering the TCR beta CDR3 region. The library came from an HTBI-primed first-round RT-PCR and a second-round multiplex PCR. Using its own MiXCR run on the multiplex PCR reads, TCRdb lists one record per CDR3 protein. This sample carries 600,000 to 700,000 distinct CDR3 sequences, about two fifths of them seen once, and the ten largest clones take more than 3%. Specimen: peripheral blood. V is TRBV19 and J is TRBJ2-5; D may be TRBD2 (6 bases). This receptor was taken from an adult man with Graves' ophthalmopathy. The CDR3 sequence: CASSIRSGEETQYF. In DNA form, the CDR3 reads TGTGCCAGTAGTATACGGTCGGGGGAAGAGACCCAGTACTTC.